The 29 T cell receptor beta chains in this list originate from one sample, sequenced in a study of OX40 agonist ivuxolimab in advanced cancers. TCRdb keeps only in-frame clones here, not all; method: immunoSEQ multiplex PCR. The sample lists some 70,000 clones, 75% to 90% seen once, with roughly 7.8% in the top ten. This specimen consisted of CD4+ or CD8+ T cells sorted from blood, obtained in a trial of the OX40 agonist ivuxolimab. These receptors were taken from an adult with an advanced solid tumor such as melanoma, head and neck, liver or kidney cancer.

The J gene is TRBJ1-1, the V gene TRBV9; D is uncertain. Germline CDR1 reads SGDLS; CDR2 reads YYNGEE. This CDR3 comprises 14 residues. V lost 0 bases and J 2 bases, leaving 8 bases between the germline ends. The CDR3, as DNA: TGTGCCAGCAGCGTAGCTGTGCGAAACACTGAAGCTTTCTTT. Protein: CASSVAVRNTEAFF.

The chain joins TRBV4-1 to TRBJ1-5; D is unresolved. CDR3 length: 14 residues. The V and J ends lost 1 base and 7 bases respectively, with 11 bases between them. The germline gives CDR1 MGHRA, CDR2 YSYEKL. The CDR3 coding sequence is TGCGCCAGCAGCCAAGTATTAGGGAACCAGCCCCAGCATTTT. Protein: CASSQVLGNQPQHF.

The chain couples TRBV19 to TRBJ1-5; D gene uncertain. Germline assignment: CDR1 LNHDA and CDR2 SQIVND (reference sequence). Trimming removed 3 bases from V and 7 bases from J, with 10 bases in between. The CDR3 contains 13 residues. The CDR3: CASSIVVRQPQHF. Here the CDR3 DNA reads TGTGCCAGTAGTATTGTCGTGCGGCAGCCCCAGCATTTT.

The chain employs TRBV6-5 and TRBJ1-5; D possibly corresponds to TRBD1 (5 bases). CDR3 size: 13 residues. From germline, CDR1 is MNHEY and CDR2 SVGAGI. V lost 6 bases and J lost 4, with 10 bases in between. The CDR3 DNA reads as TGTGCCAGCAGCCGGGAGGGGAATCAGCCCCAGCATTTT. Protein: CASSREGNQPQHF.

This rearrangement joins TRBV18 to TRBJ1-4; TRBD1 is a possible D gene (6 bases). From germline, CDR1 is KGHSH and CDR2 LQKENI. Trimming removed 6 bases at V and 6 bases at J, with 14 bases between. The CDR3 runs to 14 residues. The chain's CDR3 is CASSLDPGDEKLFF. The CDR3 DNA follows: TGTGCCAGCTCCCTGGACCCAGGGGATGAAAAACTGTTTTTT.

The rearrangement uses TRBV5-8 and TRBJ2-3; 7 bases map to TRBD1. This CDR3 is 15 amino acids long. Looked up from germline, CDR1 is SGHTS and CDR2 is YDEGEE. V lost 0 bases and J lost 0; bases outside the gene matches: 1. CDR3 DNA sequence: TGTGCCAGCAGCTTGGGGGACAGAAGCACAGATACGCAGTATTTT. It codes for CASSLGDRSTDTQYF.

The rearrangement links TRBV5-1 to TRBJ2-1, with a tentative D call TRBD2 (6 bases). The V gene lost 0 bases and the J gene lost 1 base, with 8 bases spanning the gap. From germline, CDR1 is SGHRS and CDR2 YFSETQ. The CDR3 runs to 15 residues. In DNA, the CDR3 is TGCGCCAGCAGCTTGGAGGCGGGATCCTACAATGAGCAGTTCTTC. This translates into CASSLEAGSYNEQFF. Using reference TRBV5-1 and TRBJ2-1 for the parts outside the CDR3, the full variable domain is KAGVTQTPRYLIKTRGQQVTLSCSPISGHRSVSWYQQTPGQGLQFLFEYFSETQRNKGNFPGRFSGRQFSNSRSEMNVSTLELGDSALYLCASSLEAGSYNEQFFGPGTRLTVL.

The chain joins TRBV5-6 to TRBJ1-1; D unclear. This CDR3 comprises 12 residues. V lost 1 base and J lost 11, with 12 bases in between. Germline V gene data show CDR1 as SGHDT and CDR2 as YYEEEE. CDR3: CASSLRYSSAFF. DNA for the CDR3: TGTGCCAGCAGCTTGAGGTACAGTAGTGCTTTCTTT.

The chain has TRBV7-3 and TRBJ2-3, with D tentatively TRBD1 or TRBD2 (6 bases each). Germline CDR1 reads SGHTA; CDR2 reads FQGTGA. CDR3 length: 14 residues. Trimming took off 4 bases at V and 3 bases at J, with 11 bases between the two ends. The CDR3 loop reads CASSSPGATDTQYF. The CDR3 DNA reads TGTGCCAGCAGCTCCCCGGGGGCGACAGATACGCAGTATTTT.

A remark on this clone: The junction and the germline gene differ at one end; a read error may be behind it. This sequence joins TRBV5-8 and TRBJ1-4; possibly TRBD1 for D (5 bases). This CDR3 contains 12 residues. CDR1 and CDR2 from the germline V gene are SGHTS and YDEGEE. The CDR3 DNA is TGTGCCAGCAGCACCCAGGGCTCCCCCCCAAAATTT. Its protein product is CASSTQGSPPKF.

The chain couples TRBV7-3 to TRBJ1-1, with 9 bases matching TRBD1. Germline-derived CDR1 and CDR2 are SGHTA and FQGTGA. The CDR3 has 14 residues. V lost 5 bases to trimming and J lost 5 bases; unmatched junction nucleotides: 6. In DNA, the CDR3 is TGTGCCAGCAGCCGAACAGGGGGCAGGACTGAAGCTTTCTTT. It yields the protein CASSRTGGRTEAFF.

The chain joins TRBV11-1 to TRBJ2-3; D is possibly TRBD1 (6 bases). The CDR3 runs to 16 residues. In germline, CDR1 is SGHAT, CDR2 FQDESV (reference sequence). The V gene lost 6 bases and the J gene lost 0 bases, with 16 bases spanning the gap. The CDR3: CASSPRTAPSTDTQYF. The DNA of the CDR3 is TGTGCCAGCAGTCCTCGGACAGCTCCTAGCACAGATACGCAGTATTTT.

This chain links TRBV25-1 with TRBJ2-2, with D perhaps matching TRBD1 or TRBD2 (5 bases each). Germline assignment: CDR1 MGHDK and CDR2 SYGVNS. The CDR3 is 16 amino acids. V lost 5 bases to trimming and J lost 7 bases, with 20 bases between them. In DNA, the CDR3 is TGTGCCAGCAGTTCAGGGACGGCTAAAAGAGGCGGGGAGCTGTTTTTT. It is translated as CASSSGTAKRGGELFF.

The gene calls are TRBV5-4 and TRBJ1-3, with D uncertain. V lost 4 bases and J lost 1, with 9 bases in between. The germline V gene encodes CDR1 SGHNT and CDR2 YYREEE (reference sequence). The CDR3 extends over 14 amino acids. The CDR3 is CASSQELSGNTIYF. The DNA of the CDR3 is TGTGCCAGCAGCCAAGAACTGTCTGGAAACACCATATATTTT.

V usage is TRBV5-4 and J usage is TRBJ2-1; no definite D call. Trimming removed 4 bases from V and 5 bases from J, with 19 bases in between. Germline lookup yields CDR1 SGHNT and CDR2 YYREEE (reference sequence). The CDR3 runs 16 residues. Written as DNA, the CDR3 is TGTGCCAGCAGCCCTCCCGCGCCTAGAGGTGACAATGAGCAGTTCTTC. Translating it yields CASSPPAPRGDNEQFF. The whole variable domain, remainder taken from reference TRBV5-4 and TRBJ2-1, is ETGVTQSPTHLIKTRGQQVTLRCSSQSGHNTVSWYQQALGQGPQFIFQYYREEENGRGNFPPRFSGLQFPNYSSELNVNALELDDSALYLCASSPPAPRGDNEQFFGPGTRLTVL.

V and J are TRBV7-2 and TRBJ1-2; perhaps TRBD1 as D (6 bases). Germline V lookup: CDR1 SGHTA, CDR2 FQGNSA. The CDR3 contains 13 residues. Trimming removed 4 bases from V and 8 bases from J, with 14 bases in between. This chain's CDR3 is CASSSQTTGGYTF. In DNA form, the CDR3 reads TGTGCCAGCAGCTCCCAAACCACAGGGGGCTACACCTTC.

This clone has just one count. V gene TRBV4-3 combines with J gene TRBJ2-2, with TRBD2 identical over 13 bases. Germline trimming cut 5 bases from V and 0 bases from J; bases unmatched to any gene: 6. The CDR3 has 18 residues. Germline loops: CDR1 LGHNA, CDR2 YSLEER. The CDR3 DNA reads TGCGCCAGCAGCGCCCGGACTAGCGGGGGATCGAACACCGGGGAGCTGTTTTTT. Its translation is CASSARTSGGSNTGELFF.

This rearrangement joins TRBV10-3 to TRBJ1-6; D is ambiguous. Trimming pared 10 bases from V and 9 bases from J, leaving 13 bases between. Germline values: CDR1 ENHRY, CDR2 SYGVKD. The CDR3 loop spans 12 amino acids. Here the CDR3 reads CATYERGSPLHF. In nucleotides, the CDR3 is TGTGCCACCTACGAGCGGGGTTCACCCCTCCACTTT.

This clone was observed a single time. V is TRBV19 and J is TRBJ1-2; 8 bases agree with TRBD1. There are 13 residues in the CDR3. J was trimmed by 6 bases and V by 5 bases; bases with no gene match: 5. The V gene's germline CDR1 is LNHDA and CDR2 SQIVND (reference sequence). The CDR3 nucleotides are TGTGCCAGTAGTCCGGACAGGGCGAATGGCTACACCTTC. Its translation is CASSPDRANGYTF.

This chain connects TRBV5-5 to TRBJ1-6; D gene ambiguous. CDR1 is SGHKS, CDR2 YYEKEE, per germline (reference sequence). This CDR3 has 13 residues. Between the trimmed V and J ends, which lost 4 bases and 9 bases, there was a span of 11 bases. The DNA of the CDR3 is TGTGCCAGCAGCCGGTCCGGCGGTTCACCCCTCCACTTT. Translating gives CASSRSGGSPLHF.

This clone has a single count. The rearrangement links TRBV7-9 to TRBJ2-3, with 7 bases aligning to TRBD1. Germline lookup yields CDR1 SEHNR and CDR2 FQNEAQ (reference sequence). Trimming removed 7 bases from V and 5 bases from J; junction bases left unmatched: 12. This CDR3 has 15 residues. CDR3 sequence (DNA): TGTGCCAGCATCAACCCGGGACAGAGGAGAGATACGCAGTATTTT. Protein product: CASINPGQRRDTQYF. Based on the CDR3 plus reference TRBV7-9 and TRBJ2-3, the full variable domain is DTGVSQNPRHKITKRGQNVTFRCDPISEHNRLYWYRQTLGQGPEFLTYFQNEAQLEKSRLLSDRFSAERPKGSFSTLEIQRTEQGDSAMYLCASINPGQRRDTQYFGPGTRLTVL.

The chain combines TRBV30 with TRBJ2-5; D remains ambiguous. Trimming cost V 0 bases and J 5 bases, with 10 bases left between them. Germline-derived CDR1 and CDR2 are GTSNPN and SVGIG (reference sequence). CDR3 length: 13 residues. The CDR3 protein is CAWSVSRLETQYF. As DNA, the CDR3 is TGTGCCTGGAGTGTCAGTCGCCTCGAGACCCAGTACTTC.

This clone was picked up one time. The chain uses TRBV19 and TRBJ2-3; D may be TRBD1 (5 bases). This CDR3 contains 13 residues. Trimming took 7 bases from V and 2 from J, leaving 10 bases between them. Germline assignment: CDR1 LNHDA and CDR2 SQIVND (reference sequence). The CDR3 DNA is TGTGCCAGTAAGGGGATCACCACAGATACGCAGTATTTT. Amino acid sequence: CASKGITTDTQYF. Complete variable domain (other parts from reference TRBV19 and TRBJ2-3): DGGITQSPKYLFRKEGQNVTLSCEQNLNHDAMYWYRQDPGQGLRLIYYSQIVNDFQKGDIAEGYSVSREKKESFPLTVTSAQKNPTAFYLCASKGITTDTQYFGPGTRLTVL.

The rearrangement links TRBV10-3 to TRBJ1-2; no firm D call. Trimming removed 7 bases at V and 6 bases at J, with 9 bases between. CDR3 length equals 11 residues. CDR1 is ENHRY, CDR2 SYGVKD, per germline. CDR3: CAIKMDHGYTF. In DNA, the CDR3 is TGTGCCATCAAAATGGACCATGGCTACACCTTC.

This chain's CDR3 is CASSTDTHKVTEAFF. For the CDR3, the DNA is TGTGCCAGCAGCACGGACACCCACAAGGTCACTGAAGCTTTCTTT. This chain connects TRBV9 to TRBJ1-1; D may be TRBD1 (5 bases). Germline values: CDR1 SGDLS, CDR2 YYNGEE. V lost 4 bases and J lost 4, with 17 bases in between. The CDR3 is made up of 15 amino acids.

This clone showed up just once. V and J are TRBV10-3 and TRBJ1-1, with D uncertain. Germline values: CDR1 ENHRY, CDR2 SYGVKD. Deletions cut 7 bases from V and 0 bases from J, with 12 bases between. The CDR3 totals 14 residues. CDR3 nucleotide sequence: TGTGCCATCAATGGCGGCGGTTTGAACACTGAAGCTTTCTTT. It yields the protein CAINGGGLNTEAFF.

In regard to this clone: Other DNA sequences of this sample code for an identical CDR3. For the CDR3, the DNA is TGTGCCAGCAGTTACGAGGGCTCTGGAAACACCATATATTTT. Translated: CASSYEGSGNTIYF. The chain couples TRBV6-6 to TRBJ1-3; D remains ambiguous. Germline values: CDR1 MNHNY, CDR2 SVGAGI (reference sequence). Trimming took 2 bases from V and 0 from J, leaving 5 bases between them. The CDR3 runs 14 residues.

This clone occurred a few times. The gene calls are TRBV6-5 and TRBJ2-7; 8 bases match TRBD2. This CDR3 has 16 amino acids. The V gene's germline CDR1 is MNHEY and CDR2 SVGAGI. V shed 2 bases and J 0 bases; nucleotides not matched to a gene: 6. CDR3 sequence: CASSYGVAGSSYEQYF. The CDR3 DNA follows: TGTGCCAGCAGTTACGGGGTAGCGGGGAGCTCCTACGAGCAGTACTTC.

A single count supports this clone. V and J are TRBV27 and TRBJ2-2, with TRBD1 identical over 9 bases. The V gene's germline CDR1 is MNHEY and CDR2 SMNVEV (reference sequence). The CDR3 consists of 15 residues. Losses at the gene ends were 5 bases for V and 4 bases for J; bases not matched to a gene: 5. The CDR3 loop is CASSPRQGVTGELFF. DNA of the CDR3: TGTGCCAGCAGTCCCCGACAGGGGGTCACCGGGGAGCTGTTTTTT.